This paragraph covers one T cell receptor (beta chain) sequence. The data were obtained in a study of blood T cell repertoires in COVID-19. Study context: Sites across the United States, Italy and Spain contributed samples from acute and convalescent COVID-19.

Original methodology: Reference gene primer amplification gave nucleated cell count estimates. Method: immunoSEQ multiplex PCR; TCRdb's copy keeps in-frame clones and lacks some. V, J and clone size derive from that table, while D and trimming were established from the DNA sequence. The profile covers some 350,000 clones, with around four fifths appearing a single time and around 3% taken by the ten largest. The CDR3 runs 15 residues. The germline CDR1 and CDR2 sequences are SGHTA and FQGTGA. With 5 bases clipped from V and 4 bases from J, the junction kept 6 bases outside the gene matches. Sample: peripheral blood. The receptor was derived from a man aged 25-40 years with active or convalescent COVID-19. The J gene is TRBJ2-1, the V gene TRBV7-3; 9 nucleotides line up with TRBD2. CDR3 residues: CASSLAGQSYNEQFF. CDR3 nucleotides: TGTGCCAGCAGCCTAGCGGGACAGTCATACAATGAGCAGTTCTTC.